This T cell receptor (beta chain) was found in a study of glioma-infiltrating T cells after dendritic cell vaccination. V lost 5 bases to trimming and J lost 6 bases, with 11 bases between them. CDR1 and CDR2 from the germline V gene are SQVTM and ANQGSEA. The CDR3 loop spans 13 amino acids. Time point noted: after dendritic cell vaccination, including at tumor progression/relapse. PBMC sampling occurred before vaccination, two weeks after the third dose, and at progression. Amplification used 60 V beta primers and 13 J beta primers. Data came from immunoSEQ multiplex PCR; TCRdb stores just in-frame clones and leaves some out. The table records 100,000 to 120,000 clones, 90% of them present only once.

V gene TRBV29-1 combines with J gene TRBJ1-6, with D unresolved. The clonotype was recovered from a human donor with glioblastoma. The sequences come from blood, collected after dendritic cell vaccination. The CDR3 sequence: CSVSENANSPLHF. In nucleotides, the CDR3 is TGCAGCGTTTCTGAGAACGCTAATTCACCCCTCCACTTT.